This TCR beta chain was sequenced in a study of early T cells in non-severe SARS-CoV-2 infection. Germline CDR1 reads LGHNA; CDR2 reads YSLEER. The CDR3 runs to 14 residues. Trimming cost V 6 bases and J 0 bases, with 9 bases left between them. As part of library construction, unique molecular identifiers were attached to individual cDNA molecules. TCRdb passed the 5' RACE reads through MiXCR, listing each CDR3 protein once. This table holds about 31,000 distinct CDR3 sequences, under 6% found once. This clonotype was observed a few times. Source material: whole blood. V and J are TRBV4-3 and TRBJ1-3, with D perhaps TRBD1 (6 bases). This TCR derives from an adult who was a healthcare worker with PCR-confirmed SARS-CoV-2 infection or an uninfected control (not recorded which). Written as DNA, the CDR3 is TGCGCCAGCAGGGGGGGCCTCTCTGGAAACACCATATATTTT. This codes for CASRGGLSGNTIYF.